This TCR beta chain is drawn from a study of CD8+ T cells in alopecia areata. In this sample, this clone turned up a few times. Reverse transcription of extracted RNA yielded cDNA, which provided the sequencing template. Some clones are missing from TCRdb's copy, which holds only in-frame ones; the method was immunoSEQ multiplex PCR. This table has about 200,000 clones, around 62% appearing once. The V gene's germline CDR1 is PRHDT and CDR2 FYEKMQ (reference sequence). The CDR3 is made up of 12 amino acids. Trimming stripped 10 bases from V and 3 bases from J, with 9 bases between. The clonotype comes from a human donor with alopecia areata. This specimen consisted of CD4+ T cells sorted from blood, obtained at week 0. The chain uses TRBV13 and TRBJ1-4; D is perhaps TRBD1 (5 bases). The CDR3 spells CATRGANEKLFF. In nucleotides, the CDR3 is TGTGCCACCCGGGGGGCTAATGAAAAACTGTTTTTT.